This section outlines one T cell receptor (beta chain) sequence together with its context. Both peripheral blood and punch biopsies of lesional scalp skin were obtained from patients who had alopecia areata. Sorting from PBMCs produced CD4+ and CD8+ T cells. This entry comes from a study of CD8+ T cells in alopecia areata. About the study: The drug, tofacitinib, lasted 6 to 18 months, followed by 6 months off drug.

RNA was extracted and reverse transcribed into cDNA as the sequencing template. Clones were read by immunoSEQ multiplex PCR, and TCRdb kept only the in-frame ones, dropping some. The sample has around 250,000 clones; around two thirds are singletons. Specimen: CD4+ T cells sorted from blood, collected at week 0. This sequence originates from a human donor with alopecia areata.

CDR3 DNA: TGTGCCAGCAGAAACCGGTTTAGGGAACTGTTTTTT. Residues: CASRNRFRELFF. The rearrangement uses TRBV6-5 and TRBJ1-4; D gene uncertain. The CDR3 length is 12 residues. V was trimmed by 6 bases and J by 12 bases, leaving 14 bases between them. Looked up from germline, CDR1 is MNHEY and CDR2 is SVGAGI.